The 6 T cell receptor beta chains below all came from one sample that was sequenced in a study of T cells in localized non-small cell lung cancer. TCRdb's copy holds only in-frame clones and misses some; the assay was immunoSEQ multiplex PCR. Of several thousand clones listed, around 30% are singletons. The source was lung tumor tissue, collected before any cancer treatment. The receptors shown here come from a man between 40 and 69 years old with stage II lung adenocarcinoma.

This chain uses TRBV11-3 with TRBJ2-2, with 10 bases that match TRBD2. The V gene end was trimmed by 2 bases and the J gene end by 0 bases; junction bases not matched to a gene: 6. The CDR3 length is 18 residues. Germline CDR1 and CDR2: SGHNT and YENEEA. This CDR3 reads CASSLKAGGSANTGELFF. CDR3 coding DNA: TGTGCCAGCAGCTTAAAAGCGGGGGGGTCCGCGAACACCGGGGAGCTGTTTTTT.

This clone is categorized as large (0.1 to 1%). This sequence joins TRBV11-3 and TRBJ1-5; maybe TRBD1 (5 bases). This CDR3 is built from 15 residues. Trimming took off 5 bases at V and 0 bases at J, with 11 bases between the two ends. CDR1 is SGHNT and CDR2 is YENEEA in the germline V gene. The CDR3: CASSHGTDSNQPQHF. The DNA for the CDR3 is TGTGCCAGCAGCCACGGGACGGATAGCAATCAGCCCCAGCATTTT.

There are a few counts of this clone. The V gene is TRBV11-3, the J gene TRBJ2-3, with unresolved D. CDR3 size: 14 residues. The V end lost 4 bases, the J end lost 0 bases, and 8 bases lay between the germline ends. Germline V gene lookup returns CDR1 SGHNT and CDR2 YENEEA. The CDR3 here is CASSYTYSTDTQYF. The CDR3 nucleotides read TGTGCCAGCAGCTACACCTATAGCACAGATACGCAGTATTTT. Full variable domain (remainder filled in from reference TRBV11-3 and TRBJ2-3): EAGVVQSPRYKIIEKKQPVAFWCNPISGHNTLYWYLQNLGQGPELLIRYENEEAVDDSQLPKDRFSAERLKGVDSTLKIQPAELGDSAVYLCASSYTYSTDTQYFGPGTRLTVL.

The V call is TRBV28, the J call TRBJ2-7; 8 nucleotides line up with TRBD1. Germline CDR1 reads MDHEN; CDR2 reads SYDVKM. The CDR3 totals 15 residues. V lost 6 bases, J lost 6 bases, and 13 bases stayed unmatched. CDR3 in amino acids: CASSAPWDRPSEQYV. The CDR3 DNA is TGTGCCAGCAGCGCCCCTTGGGACAGGCCAAGCGAGCAGTACGTC.

The chain couples TRBV25-1 to TRBJ1-3; D might be TRBD1 (6 bases). CDR1 and CDR2 (germline): MGHDK, SYGVNS. CDR3 length: 16 amino acids. Trimming took off 5 bases at V and 0 bases at J, with 14 bases between the two ends. CDR3 sequence: CASSSGEGHSGNTIYF. The CDR3 region has the DNA TGTGCCAGCAGTTCCGGGGAGGGACACTCTGGAAACACCATATATTTT.

In DNA form, the CDR3 reads TGTGCCAGCAGTTACGACAGGGTCTTCCTTGGGACCGGGGAGCTGTTTTTT. Protein product: CASSYDRVFLGTGELFF. The J gene is TRBJ2-2, the V gene TRBV14; 7 bases match TRBD1. Germline CDR1 and CDR2: SGHDN and FVKESK. Trimming removed 6 bases from V and 5 bases from J; junction bases left unmatched: 15. The CDR3 runs to 17 residues.